These 9 T cell receptor beta chains were sequenced from one sample in a study of cytomegalovirus exposure and HLA in healthy donors. Only in-frame clones appear in the TCRdb table, and some are missing; sequencing was by immunoSEQ multiplex PCR. The sample contains approximately 230,000 clones, more than 85% of which appear only once. The specimen sequenced was PBMCs. The receptors shown here come from a man aged 18 to 29 in good health and CMV-seropositive.

This clone was counted a single time. The chain uses TRBV7-3 and TRBJ2-6; 16 bases match TRBD2. V shed 1 base, J shed 2 bases, and the junction held 5 bases outside the gene matches. Looked up from germline, CDR1 is SGHTA and CDR2 is FQGTGA. The CDR3 is 20 amino acids. The CDR3 sequence: CASSLRGLAGGPAGANVLTF. The DNA of the CDR3 is TGTGCCAGCAGCTTAAGGGGACTAGCGGGAGGGCCAGCTGGGGCCAACGTCCTGACTTTC.

V is TRBV30 and J is TRBJ2-7, with D perhaps assigned TRBD1 or TRBD2 (5 bases each). CDR1 GTSNPN and CDR2 SVGIG come from the germline V gene (reference sequence). The CDR3 spans 12 residues. Trimming removed 2 bases at V and 3 bases at J, with 8 bases between. The CDR3 spells CAWSRGHYEQYF. The CDR3 nucleotides are TGTGCCTGGAGTCGGGGCCACTACGAGCAGTACTTC.

This clone came up once. The genes are TRBV6-1 and TRBJ1-3; no clear D. V was shortened by 4 bases and J by 2 bases, with 9 bases between the two germline ends. CDR3 size: 14 residues. Germline CDR1 is MNHNS and CDR2 is SASEGT. The CDR3 DNA sequence: TGTGCCAGCAGTGTCCAGACAACTGGAAACACCATATATTTT. The encoded protein is CASSVQTTGNTIYF.

This rearrangement joins TRBV6-1 to TRBJ1-2; 8 nucleotides match TRBD1. V was pared by 8 bases and J by 2 bases, with 4 bases of the junction left unmatched. In germline, CDR1 is MNHNS, CDR2 SASEGT. CDR3 length equals 13 residues. The CDR3 DNA reads as TGTGCCAGCGCAAGGACAGGGAACTATGGCTACACCTTC. Its protein product is CASARTGNYGYTF.

The genes are TRBV6-5 and TRBJ2-1; TRBD2 agrees at 9 bases. Germline trimming cut 7 bases from V and 8 bases from J; bases unmatched to any gene: 6. CDR3 length: 13 residues. Germline CDR1 reads MNHEY; CDR2 reads SVGAGI. The DNA for the CDR3 is TGTGCCAGCAAACCAGCGGGGGGCGATGAGCAGTTCTTC. Encoded protein: CASKPAGGDEQFF.

This chain links TRBV28 with TRBJ2-3, with 9 positions matching TRBD2. The CDR3 totals 17 residues. V gave up 1 base and J gave up 5 bases; unmatched junction bases: 10. The germline V gene encodes CDR1 MDHEN and CDR2 SYDVKM. CDR3 bases: TGTGCCAGCAGTTTATCGGTTAGCGGGAGTCGTCGAGATACGCAGTATTTT. Encoded protein: CASSLSVSGSRRDTQYF.

The chain links TRBV27 to TRBJ1-5, with D perhaps matching TRBD1 (6 bases). The CDR3 has 14 residues. Looked up from germline, CDR1 is MNHEY and CDR2 is SMNVEV (reference sequence). The V gene lost 5 bases and the J gene lost 4 bases, with 12 bases spanning the gap. This CDR3 reads CASSVQGPNQPQHF. The CDR3 DNA is TGTGCCAGCAGTGTCCAGGGGCCAAATCAGCCCCAGCATTTT.

This sequence joins TRBV7-3 and TRBJ2-5, with 11 bases matching TRBD1. The CDR3 covers 14 residues. Germline V CDR1 and CDR2: SGHTA, FQGTGA. V gave up 5 bases and J gave up 5 bases; unmatched junction bases: 4. CDR3 region: CASSTGQGDETQYF. CDR3 DNA: TGTGCCAGCAGCACGGGACAGGGGGACGAGACCCAGTACTTC.

The chain combines TRBV5-6 with TRBJ1-2, with D perhaps TRBD1 (6 bases). Germline CDR1 reads SGHDT; CDR2 reads YYEEEE. V lost 5 bases to trimming and J lost 10 bases, with 9 bases between them. The CDR3 length is 10 residues. CDR3 in amino acids: CASRGQHYTF. CDR3 DNA sequence: TGTGCCAGCAGAGGACAGCACTACACCTTC.